Below, one T cell receptor (beta chain) is given with its context. This sample stems from a study of technical replicates of blood from several donors. Profiled with immunoSEQ multiplex PCR; TCRdb holds only in-frame clones, not every one. The sample shows around 50,000 clones, approximately 90% of them seen only once. The V gene lost 1 base and the J gene lost 5 bases, with 11 bases spanning the gap. Per the germline V gene, CDR1 is PRHDT and CDR2 is FYEKMQ (reference sequence). The CDR3 length is 14 residues. Input material: PBMCs. This clonotype originated in a human donor in good health. Some clones in this sample may be carry-over from other donors' samples. This rearrangement joins TRBV13 to TRBJ1-1, with D maybe TRBD1 (5 bases). Written as DNA, the CDR3 is TGTGCCAGCAGCTTAGAGGGGAATACTACTGAAGCTTTCTTT. As protein: CASSLEGNTTEAFF.